These 32 T cell receptor beta chains share one sample of origin, sequenced in a study of blood T cell repertoires in COVID-19. Method: immunoSEQ multiplex PCR; TCRdb's copy keeps in-frame clones and lacks some. The sample records 130,000 to 150,000 clones, 82% being singletons. The sample comprised peripheral blood. These receptors all stem from a human donor with acute or convalescent COVID-19. The donor label of this sample is uncertain.

J is TRBJ1-1 and V is TRBV30; 8 nucleotides align to TRBD1. Germline loops: CDR1 GTSNPN, CDR2 SVGIG (reference sequence). The V and J ends lost 3 bases and 0 bases, in that order; junction bases with no gene match: 9. The CDR3 consists of 16 residues. The CDR3 nucleotides are TGTGCCTGGAGATTAAGGACAGGGTTGGTGAACACTGAAGCTTTCTTT. Translation gives CAWRLRTGLVNTEAFF.

The genes are TRBV6-2 or TRBV6-3 and TRBJ2-3, with D tentatively TRBD1 (5 bases). The CDR3 is made up of 19 amino acids. Germline V CDR1 and CDR2: MNHEY, SVGEGT. V was pared by 4 bases and J by 5 bases, with 28 bases between. CDR3: CASSSDLTTRAAAQDTQYF. DNA of the CDR3: TGTGCCAGCAGTTCAGACCTCACGACCAGGGCGGCCGCCCAAGATACGCAGTATTTT.

This chain connects TRBV15 to TRBJ2-7; D perhaps matches TRBD2 (5 bases). Trimming stripped 3 bases from V and 2 bases from J, with 5 bases between. The CDR3 is 12 residues long. Germline lookup yields CDR1 LNHNV and CDR2 YYDKDF (reference sequence). In DNA, the CDR3 is TGTGCCACCAGCAGGCGGGCCTACGAGCAGTACTTC. Translation gives CATSRRAYEQYF.

The count of this clone is one. The V and J genes are TRBV18 and TRBJ2-1; no firm D call. CDR3 length: 10 amino acids. Per germline, CDR1 KGHSH and CDR2 LQKENI. Between the trimmed V and J ends, which lost 8 bases and 4 bases, there was a span of 3 bases. This chain's CDR3 is CASRYNEQFF. As DNA, the CDR3 is TGTGCCAGCCGGTACAATGAGCAGTTCTTC.

The rearrangement links TRBV29-1 to TRBJ1-2, with 7 bases lining up with TRBD1. With V trimmed by 7 bases and J by 6 bases, 8 bases remained unmatched. The CDR3 sequence is 12 residues long. Germline V lookup: CDR1 SQVTM, CDR2 ANQGSEA. The CDR3 region is CSGLTGSDGYTF. CDR3 DNA: TGCAGCGGTCTGACAGGGTCGGATGGCTACACCTTC.

The chain employs TRBV20-1 and TRBJ2-5; D may be TRBD1 (6 bases). The CDR3 is 11 residues long. In germline, CDR1 is DFQATT, CDR2 SNEGSKA (reference sequence). Deletions cut 7 bases from V and 2 bases from J, with 8 bases between. Here the CDR3 DNA reads TGCAGTGGTCAGGGGCAAGAGACCCAGTACTTC. Residues: CSGQGQETQYF.

This chain connects TRBV7-2 to TRBJ2-3; 12 bases are shared with TRBD2. The length of the CDR3 is 16 residues. Germline values: CDR1 SGHTA, CDR2 FQGNSA. V trimming: 0 bases; J trimming: 3 bases; junction bases outside the gene matches: 1. The CDR3 here is CASSLALAGGTDTQYF. DNA of the CDR3: TGTGCCAGCAGCTTAGCACTAGCGGGGGGAACAGATACGCAGTATTTT.

The genes are TRBV19 and TRBJ2-3; TRBD2 matches 9 bases. The CDR3 contains 16 residues. CDR1 LNHDA and CDR2 SQIVND come from the germline V gene (reference sequence). Losses at the gene ends were 3 bases for V and 4 bases for J; bases not matched to a gene: 8. This chain's CDR3 is CASSIGLAQRADTQYF. CDR3 sequence (DNA): TGTGCCAGTAGTATTGGACTAGCGCAAAGAGCAGATACGCAGTATTTT.

The chain carries TRBV19 and TRBJ1-1; TRBD1 matches 9 bases. After removal of 5 bases from V and 12 bases from J, the junction contained 10 bases not matched to a gene. This CDR3 contains 13 residues. The germline CDR1 and CDR2 sequences are LNHDA and SQIVND (reference sequence). The CDR3 nucleotides are TGTGCCAGTAGTGCCGAACAGGGGGCGATGCCTTTCTTT. Its protein product is CASSAEQGAMPFF.

The chain carries TRBV9 and TRBJ2-2, with D perhaps matching TRBD1 (6 bases). Germline-derived CDR1 and CDR2 are SGDLS and YYNGEE. This CDR3 is 18 amino acids long. V lost 3 bases, J lost 0 bases, and 18 bases lay in between. For the CDR3, the DNA is TGTGCCAGCAGCGAGTGGGGGTTAAGGACAGCGAACACCGGGGAGCTGTTTTTT. Its protein is CASSEWGLRTANTGELFF.

J is TRBJ2-1 and V is TRBV7-8; 11 nucleotides agree with TRBD2. V lost 4 bases, J lost 2 bases, and 7 bases stayed unmatched. The CDR3 is made up of 17 amino acids. Germline CDR1 SGHVS, CDR2 FQNEAQ. CDR3 region: CASSSAPTSGAYNEQFF. CDR3 in DNA: TGTGCCAGCAGCTCGGCCCCGACTAGCGGGGCCTACAATGAGCAGTTCTTC.

This clone has only one observation. The J gene is TRBJ1-5, the V gene TRBV7-3; tentatively, D is TRBD1 (6 bases). CDR3 size: 17 residues. CDR1 and CDR2 from the germline V gene are SGHTA and FQGTGA. Trimming took 3 bases from V and 0 from J, leaving 15 bases between them. CDR3 loop: CASSLIYQGYSNQPQHF. The DNA for the CDR3 is TGTGCCAGCAGCTTGATATATCAGGGGTATAGCAATCAGCCCCAGCATTTT.

This clone showed up just a few times. The chain is built from TRBV29-1 and TRBJ1-1; 8 bases are shared with TRBD1. There are 15 residues in the CDR3. Germline CDR1 reads SQVTM; CDR2 reads ANQGSEA. Trimming cost V 4 bases and J 3 bases; bases outside gene matches: 10. The DNA of the CDR3 is TGCAGCGTTGGGACTGGGCCAGGGGGCTACACTGAAGCTTTCTTT. Its translation is CSVGTGPGGYTEAFF.

The V call is TRBV6-5, the J call TRBJ1-2, with D uncertain. Trimming removed 0 bases at V and 4 bases at J, with 6 bases between. This CDR3 has 13 residues. Germline CDR1 is MNHEY and CDR2 is SVGAGI. The CDR3: CASSYSSIYGYTF. Written as DNA, the CDR3 is TGTGCCAGCAGTTACTCGAGTATCTATGGCTACACCTTC.

The rearrangement joins TRBV10-3 to TRBJ1-5; 7 positions agree with TRBD1. Germline V gives CDR1 ENHRY, CDR2 SYGVKD. With 4 bases clipped from V and 3 bases from J, the junction kept 15 bases outside the gene matches. CDR3 length equals 18 residues. CDR3 loop: CAISAHRDKGATNQPQHF. The CDR3 region has the DNA TGTGCCATCAGTGCCCACCGGGACAAGGGGGCCACCAATCAGCCCCAGCATTTT.

The chain uses TRBV19 and TRBJ2-7; 9 bases are shared with TRBD1. After removal of 6 bases from V and 3 bases from J, the junction contained 6 bases not matched to a gene. The CDR3 is 14 amino acids. Germline-derived CDR1 and CDR2 are LNHDA and SQIVND (reference sequence). The CDR3 protein is CASRVTGGGYEQYF. In nucleotides, the CDR3 is TGTGCCAGTAGAGTGACAGGGGGAGGCTACGAGCAGTACTTC. Based on the CDR3 plus reference TRBV19 and TRBJ2-7, the full variable domain is DGGITQSPKYLFRKEGQNVTLSCEQNLNHDAMYWYRQDPGQGLRLIYYSQIVNDFQKGDIAEGYSVSREKKESFPLTVTSAQKNPTAFYLCASRVTGGGYEQYFGPGTRLTVT.

This CDR3 reads CASSPSTGGGYGYTF. CDR3 bases: TGTGCCAGCAGCCCTTCGACAGGGGGAGGCTATGGCTACACCTTC. The gene calls are TRBV7-9 and TRBJ1-2, with 9 bases lining up with TRBD1. The J segment lost 4 bases and the V segment lost 5 bases, leaving 8 bases of the junction unmatched. The CDR3 is 15 residues long. Germline loops: CDR1 SEHNR, CDR2 FQNEAQ (reference sequence).

The gene calls are TRBV19 and TRBJ2-2, with TRBD2 matching 8 bases. Germline values: CDR1 LNHDA, CDR2 SQIVND (reference sequence). This CDR3 comprises 15 residues. With V trimmed by 8 bases and J by 4 bases, 9 bases remained unmatched. As DNA, the CDR3 is TGTGCCAGTCGGGAGGGCTCACGAGCCACCGGGGAGCTGTTTTTT. It specifies CASREGSRATGELFF.

The chain carries TRBV10-3 and TRBJ2-3; the D is unclear. The CDR3 loop spans 15 amino acids. V dropped 4 bases and J dropped 0 bases, with 11 bases sitting between them. Germline V gene lookup returns CDR1 ENHRY and CDR2 SYGVKD. The CDR3 DNA sequence: TGTGCCATCAGTGGGGCCCGGATCAGCACAGATACGCAGTATTTT. It yields the protein CAISGARISTDTQYF.

This chain connects TRBV6-7 to TRBJ2-7; possibly TRBD1 for D (6 bases). TRBV6-7 is reported as an ORF; its role is uncertain. The CDR3 loop spans 15 amino acids. The V end lost 5 bases, the J end lost 2 bases, and 16 bases lay between the germline ends. In nucleotides, the CDR3 is TGTGCCAGCAGTAAAGGACAGATCGGCCCCTACGAGCAGTACTTC. Translated: CASSKGQIGPYEQYF.

The rearrangement uses TRBV10-3 and TRBJ1-6; TRBD1 matches at 8 bases. CDR3 size: 18 residues. CDR1 is ENHRY and CDR2 is SYGVKD in the germline V gene. Unmatched junction bases numbered 23, after V lost 10 bases and J lost 9 bases. DNA of the CDR3: TGTGCCACCGACATACTCGATACAGGGGGAATGGGTAGTTCACCCCTCCACTTT. Protein: CATDILDTGGMGSSPLHF.

This clone was counted only a few times. The CDR3 DNA follows: TGTGCCAGCAGCGGCGTTTCGAACACTGAAGCTTTCTTT. Translated: CASSGVSNTEAFF. The rearrangement uses TRBV9 and TRBJ1-1; no clear D gene. V was clipped by 3 bases and J by 1 base, with 7 bases between them. The length of the CDR3 is 13 residues. Germline CDR1 and CDR2: SGDLS and YYNGEE.

The CDR3 region is CASSLSGQGGNTIYF. The CDR3 DNA is TGCGCCAGCAGCTTATCCGGACAGGGCGGAAACACCATATATTTT. This chain links TRBV5-1 with TRBJ1-3; 8 bases align to TRBD1. The CDR3 loop spans 15 amino acids. V was clipped by 2 bases and J by 4 bases; unmatched bases: 5. CDR1 is SGHRS and CDR2 is YFSETQ in the germline V gene.

The count of this clone is one. The rearrangement joins TRBV5-4 to TRBJ1-1, with a tentative D call TRBD1 (6 bases). Germline V gene lookup returns CDR1 SGHNT and CDR2 YYREEE (reference sequence). The CDR3 has 14 amino acids. V shed 2 bases and J shed 5 bases, with 13 bases lying between them. CDR3: CASSFTGRGTEAFF. The CDR3 bases are TGTGCCAGCAGCTTTACAGGTAGGGGGACTGAAGCTTTCTTT.

The V call is TRBV6-5, the J call TRBJ1-2, with TRBD1 matching 11 bases. In germline, CDR1 is MNHEY, CDR2 SVGAGI. The V gene end was trimmed by 8 bases and the J gene end by 8 bases; junction bases not matched to a gene: 13. CDR3 size: 15 residues. CDR3 in amino acids: CASGTGTGGTRGYTF. The DNA for the CDR3 is TGTGCCAGCGGAACCGGGACAGGGGGAACGAGGGGCTACACCTTC.

The V call is TRBV7-2, the J call TRBJ2-7; tentatively, D is TRBD2 (5 bases). V shed 5 bases and J shed 0 bases, with 11 bases lying between them. CDR1 SGHTA and CDR2 FQGNSA come from the germline V gene. This CDR3 region has 14 residues. CDR3 nucleotide sequence: TGTGCCAGCAGCAGAGCCCGGGGCTCCTACGAGCAGTACTTC. It codes for CASSRARGSYEQYF.

The chain links TRBV11-2 to TRBJ1-2; 7 bases align to TRBD1. After removal of 3 bases from V and 5 bases from J, the junction contained 9 bases not matched to a gene. The CDR3 runs 15 residues. Per germline, CDR1 SGHAT and CDR2 FQNNGV. The CDR3 is CASSLEPGGSYGYTF. CDR3 bases: TGTGCCAGCAGCTTGGAGCCAGGGGGGAGTTATGGCTACACCTTC.

The V gene is TRBV5-8, the J gene TRBJ2-5; 15 nucleotides align to TRBD2. The V gene end was trimmed by 0 bases and the J gene end by 2 bases; junction bases not matched to a gene: 5. CDR3 length equals 18 residues. Germline V gives CDR1 SGHTS, CDR2 YDEGEE. The CDR3 reads CASSLDWTSGGGQETQYF. The DNA of the CDR3 is TGTGCCAGCAGCTTGGACTGGACTAGCGGGGGGGGGCAAGAGACCCAGTACTTC. The full variable domain, completed using reference TRBV5-8 and TRBJ2-5, is EAGVTQSPTHLIKTRGQQATLRCSPISGHTSVYWYQQALGLGLQFLLWYDEGEERNRGNFPPRFSGRQFPNYSSELNVNALELEDSALYLCASSLDWTSGGGQETQYFGPGTRLLVL.

This clone was recorded a few times. CDR3 sequence reads: CASSSQGATGNTIYF. The CDR3 DNA reads TGTGCCAGTAGTTCGCAGGGGGCGACTGGAAACACCATATATTTT. This chain joins TRBV19 and TRBJ1-3, with TRBD1 matching over 8 bases. Trimming cost V 5 bases and J 2 bases; bases outside gene matches: 5. The CDR3 is made up of 15 amino acids. Germline V gene lookup returns CDR1 LNHDA and CDR2 SQIVND (reference sequence).

V and J are TRBV5-4 and TRBJ1-4; 9 nucleotides align to TRBD1. The junction had 5 bases not matched to a gene; V was cut back by 3 bases and J by 5 bases. Germline-derived CDR1 and CDR2 are SGHNT and YYREEE (reference sequence). The CDR3 totals 15 residues. The DNA of the CDR3 is TGTGCCAGCAGCTCGGGCGGACAGGGGAATGAAAAACTGTTTTTT. Amino acid sequence: CASSSGGQGNEKLFF.

The rearrangement links TRBV25-1 to TRBJ2-7; perhaps TRBD1 as D (6 bases). The CDR3 extends over 13 amino acids. V lost 4 bases and J 7 bases, leaving 14 bases between the germline ends. Germline CDR1 MGHDK, CDR2 SYGVNS. The CDR3 region is CASSAGVRGEQYF. The CDR3 nucleotides are TGTGCCAGCAGTGCAGGGGTGAGAGGGGAGCAGTACTTC.

The chain has TRBV5-1 and TRBJ2-1; 14 bases are a match to TRBD2. With 1 base clipped from V and 0 bases from J, the junction kept 9 bases outside the gene matches. From germline, CDR1 is SGHRS and CDR2 YFSETQ. This CDR3 has 20 amino acids. CDR3 nucleotides: TGCGCCAGCAGCTTGAGGGGGACTAGCGGGGGCCCTAGCTCCTACAATGAGCAGTTCTTC. As protein: CASSLRGTSGGPSSYNEQFF.